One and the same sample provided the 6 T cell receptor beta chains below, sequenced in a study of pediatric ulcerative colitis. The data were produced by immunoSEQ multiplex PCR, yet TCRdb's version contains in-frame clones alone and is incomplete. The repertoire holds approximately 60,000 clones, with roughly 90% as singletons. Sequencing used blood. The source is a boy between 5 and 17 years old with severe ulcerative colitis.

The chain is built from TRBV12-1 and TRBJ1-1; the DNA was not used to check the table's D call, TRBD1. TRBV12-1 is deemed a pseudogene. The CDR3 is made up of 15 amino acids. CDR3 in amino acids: CASSSGRDRGRKAFF. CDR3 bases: TGTGCCAGCAGCTCAGGCAGGGACAGAGGCAGAAAAGCTTTCTTT.

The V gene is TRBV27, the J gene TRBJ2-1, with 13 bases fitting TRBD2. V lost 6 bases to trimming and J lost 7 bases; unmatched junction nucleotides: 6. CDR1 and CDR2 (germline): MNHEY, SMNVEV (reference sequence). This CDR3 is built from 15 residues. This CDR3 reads CASRTRTSGSNEQFF. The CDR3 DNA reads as TGTGCCAGCAGAACCCGGACTAGCGGGAGTAATGAGCAGTTCTTC.

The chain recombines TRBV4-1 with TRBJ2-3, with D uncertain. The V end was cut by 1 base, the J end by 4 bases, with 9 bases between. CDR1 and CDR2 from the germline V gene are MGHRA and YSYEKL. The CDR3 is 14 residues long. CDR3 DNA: TGCGCCAGCAGCCAAGTATCGGCGGCAGATACGCAGTATTTT. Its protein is CASSQVSAADTQYF.

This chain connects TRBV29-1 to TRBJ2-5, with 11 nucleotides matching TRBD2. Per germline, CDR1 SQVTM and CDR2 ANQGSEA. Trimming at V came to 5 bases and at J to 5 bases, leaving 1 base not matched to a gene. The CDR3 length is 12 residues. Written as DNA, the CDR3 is TGCAGCGTTACTAGCGGGAGTGAGACCCAGTACTTC. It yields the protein CSVTSGSETQYF.

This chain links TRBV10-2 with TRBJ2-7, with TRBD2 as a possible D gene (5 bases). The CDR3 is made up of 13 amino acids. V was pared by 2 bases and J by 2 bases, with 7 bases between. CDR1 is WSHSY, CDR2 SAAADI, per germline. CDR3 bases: TGCGCCAGCAGTGAGCACGGGACCTACGAGCAGTACTTC. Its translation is CASSEHGTYEQYF.

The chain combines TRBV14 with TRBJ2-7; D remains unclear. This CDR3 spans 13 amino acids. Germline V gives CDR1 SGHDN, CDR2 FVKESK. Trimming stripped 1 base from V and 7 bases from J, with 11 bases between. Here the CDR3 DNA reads TGTGCCAGCAGCCAAGCGGCCGCCTGGGAGCAGTACTTC. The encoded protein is CASSQAAAWEQYF.